The sequence of this T cell receptor (beta chain) was determined in a study of T cells after yellow fever vaccination. Whole-study context: The fractions with low cell numbers were processed using SMART-Seq v4 Ultra Low Input.

MiXCR was run by TCRdb on the 5' RACE reads, yielding one entry per CDR3 protein. The sample holds some 600,000 distinct CDR3 sequences, 9% to 15% seen once. V lost 4 bases and J 1 base, leaving 10 bases between the germline ends. Germline V CDR1 and CDR2: SQVTM, ANQGSEA. The CDR3 contains 13 residues. This clonotype has a handful of counts. Its specificity is unknown. Findings and limits, study-wide: Clonotypes shared by both compartments, CD4 and CD8, made up a small share. Secondary responses were weaker yet peaked faster, day 5 versus 15. A large majority of primary-vaccination clones showed up again after the booster (approximately 95% CD4, about 90% CD8).

The gene calls are TRBV29-1 and TRBJ1-1; D uncertain. The receptor's source is a man aged 25-45 years who received the YFV17D yellow fever vaccine. The starting material was PBMCs, obtained on the day of the yellow fever booster vaccination. CDR3 in DNA: TGCAGCGTTGGAGGTCAGTCGAACACTGAAGCTTTCTTT. Residues: CSVGGQSNTEAFF.